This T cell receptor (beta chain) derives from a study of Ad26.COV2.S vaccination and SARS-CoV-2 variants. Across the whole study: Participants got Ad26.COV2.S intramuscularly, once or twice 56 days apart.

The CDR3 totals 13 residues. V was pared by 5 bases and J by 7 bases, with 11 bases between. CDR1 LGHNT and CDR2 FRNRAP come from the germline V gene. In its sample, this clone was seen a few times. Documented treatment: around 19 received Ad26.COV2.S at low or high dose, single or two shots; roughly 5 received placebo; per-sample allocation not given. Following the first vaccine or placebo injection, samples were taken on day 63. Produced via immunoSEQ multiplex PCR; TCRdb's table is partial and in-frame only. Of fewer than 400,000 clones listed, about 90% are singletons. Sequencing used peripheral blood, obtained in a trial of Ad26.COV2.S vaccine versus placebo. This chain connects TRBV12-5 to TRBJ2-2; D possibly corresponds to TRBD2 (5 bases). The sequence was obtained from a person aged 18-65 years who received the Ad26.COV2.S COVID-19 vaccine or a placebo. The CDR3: CASGPASIGELFF. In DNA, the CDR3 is TGTGCTAGTGGTCCCGCTAGCATCGGGGAGCTGTTTTTT.